Each of the 25 T cell receptor beta chains below was sequenced from the same sample in a study of T cell responses to AZD1222 COVID-19 vaccine. Produced via immunoSEQ multiplex PCR; TCRdb's table is partial and in-frame only. The profile shows more than 150,000 clones, almost 90% of them singletons. The specimen was peripheral blood, collected on day 0 of AZD1222 vaccination. Every receptor here comes from an adult in good health.

The chain joins TRBV27 to TRBJ1-4, with TRBD1 matching 8 bases. CDR1 MNHEY and CDR2 SMNVEV come from the germline V gene (reference sequence). The CDR3 is 16 residues long. V dropped 4 bases and J dropped 4; count of bases not matched to a gene: 8. The CDR3 DNA follows: TGTGCCAGCAGTTGGACCGGAGACAGGGGTAATGAAAAACTGTTTTTT. Residues: CASSWTGDRGNEKLFF.

As DNA, the CDR3 is TGTGCCAGCAGTTCAATGGGGGAGCAGTACTTC. Its translation is CASSSMGEQYF. The rearrangement links TRBV11-3 to TRBJ2-7; D call uncertain. This CDR3 comprises 11 residues. Trimming pared 6 bases from V and 7 bases from J, leaving 10 bases between. Germline-derived CDR1 and CDR2 are SGHNT and YENEEA.

The rearrangement uses TRBV24-1 and TRBJ2-4; perhaps TRBD1 as D (6 bases). Germline V lookup: CDR1 KGHDR, CDR2 SFDVKD. The CDR3 runs 16 residues. Trimming removed 3 bases at V and 6 bases at J, with 17 bases between. The CDR3 nucleotides are TGTGCCACCAGTGATCTTGGGCAGGGGCACACAAACATTCAGTACTTC. It specifies CATSDLGQGHTNIQYF.

V is TRBV2 and J is TRBJ1-6; no firm D call. The CDR3 extends over 15 amino acids. Trimming pared 4 bases from V and 2 bases from J, leaving 9 bases between. Germline V CDR1 and CDR2: SNHLY, FYNNEI. The CDR3 protein is CASSAGSPYNSPLHF. As DNA, the CDR3 is TGTGCCAGCAGTGCGGGGTCCCCCTATAATTCACCCCTCCACTTT.

The V and J genes are TRBV6-5 and TRBJ1-2; 8 nucleotides match TRBD1. The V gene end was trimmed by 6 bases and the J gene end by 2 bases; junction bases not matched to a gene: 8. Germline V gene data show CDR1 as MNHEY and CDR2 as SVGAGI. This CDR3 comprises 15 residues. DNA of the CDR3: TGTGCCAGCAGCTCTCCGGCAGGGGGCAACTATGGCTACACCTTC. Translated, it gives CASSSPAGGNYGYTF.

The V and J genes are TRBV7-8 and TRBJ1-1; 7 nucleotides align to TRBD1. This CDR3 comprises 14 residues. The germline V gene encodes CDR1 SGHVS and CDR2 FQNEAQ. J gave up 2 bases and V 3 bases, and 3 bases lay outside the gene matches. The CDR3 nucleotides are TGTGCCAGCAGCTTTAGGGGGCCTAACACTGAAGCTTTCTTT. It specifies CASSFRGPNTEAFF.

The chain carries TRBV27 and TRBJ1-1; no definite D call. The length of the CDR3 is 15 residues. V lost 3 bases and J lost 0, with 11 bases in between. Germline V gives CDR1 MNHEY, CDR2 SMNVEV (reference sequence). CDR3 in amino acids: CASSFITDMNTEAFF. The CDR3 DNA sequence: TGTGCCAGCAGTTTCATTACAGACATGAACACTGAAGCTTTCTTT.

V gene TRBV5-1 combines with J gene TRBJ2-3; 16 bases align to TRBD2. The CDR3 length is 17 residues. Germline V gives CDR1 SGHRS, CDR2 YFSETQ. The junction had 2 bases not matched to a gene; V was cut back by 3 bases and J by 1 base. The CDR3 is CASSWGLAGGGTDTQYF. The DNA for the CDR3 is TGCGCCAGCAGCTGGGGACTAGCGGGAGGGGGCACAGATACGCAGTATTTT.

This clone appeared a few times. The J gene is TRBJ1-6, the V gene TRBV4-2, with D possibly matching TRBD1 (5 bases). The germline CDR1 and CDR2 sequences are LGHNA and YNFKEQ. The CDR3 has 16 residues. Trimming removed 0 bases at V and 6 bases at J, with 12 bases between. The CDR3 nucleotides are TGTGCCAGCAGCCAAGACGGGCAGGGTGTTAATTCACCCCTCCACTTT. Protein: CASSQDGQGVNSPLHF.

This chain links TRBV14 with TRBJ1-2; D uncertain. CDR3 length: 11 residues. The germline CDR1 and CDR2 sequences are SGHDN and FVKESK. V was cut by 1 base and J by 14 bases, with 11 bases left in between. The CDR3 region is CASSQALLKTF. The CDR3, as DNA: TGTGCCAGCAGCCAAGCCCTACTAAAGACCTTC.

In the case of this clone: This CDR3 is also generated by other DNA sequences in the sample. The chain is built from TRBV2 and TRBJ2-5; 13 nucleotides agree with TRBD2. V was pared by 6 bases and J by 5 bases, with 6 bases of the junction left unmatched. The CDR3 extends over 15 amino acids. Germline V CDR1 and CDR2: SNHLY, FYNNEI. CDR3 DNA: TGTGCCAGCAGACGACTAGCGGGGGGCAGGGAGACCCAGTACTTC. Amino acid sequence: CASRRLAGGRETQYF.

The chain is built from TRBV6-5 and TRBJ1-1; 7 bases map to TRBD1. This CDR3 has 14 residues. Trimming cost V 5 bases and J 5 bases; bases outside gene matches: 8. CDR1 is MNHEY and CDR2 is SVGAGI in the germline V gene. In nucleotides, the CDR3 is TGTGCCAGCAGTCTCGACAGGGAGGAGACTGAAGCTTTCTTT. This sequence encodes CASSLDREETEAFF.

This clone has only one observation. The chain carries TRBV7-9 and TRBJ2-3; 10 bases agree with TRBD2. This CDR3 comprises 19 residues. V dropped 2 bases and J dropped 0; count of bases not matched to a gene: 11. Germline CDR1 reads SEHNR; CDR2 reads FQNEAQ (reference sequence). CDR3 loop: CASSLKVAGGRYSTDTQYF. The CDR3 DNA reads as TGTGCCAGCAGCTTAAAGGTAGCGGGGGGACGATATAGCACAGATACGCAGTATTTT.

The chain recombines TRBV10-1 with TRBJ2-3; D may be TRBD1 or TRBD2 (5 bases each). Germline V gives CDR1 WNHNN, CDR2 SYGVQD (reference sequence). The CDR3 runs 15 residues. The V end was cut by 6 bases, the J end by 0 bases, with 13 bases between. CDR3 in amino acids: CASRRDRTSTDTQYF. The CDR3 coding sequence is TGCGCCAGCAGAAGGGACCGAACTAGCACAGATACGCAGTATTTT.

The chain recombines TRBV6-5 with TRBJ2-7; D gene uncertain. From germline, CDR1 is MNHEY and CDR2 SVGAGI. V was trimmed by 4 bases and J by 1 base, leaving 17 bases between them. The CDR3 has 16 residues. The CDR3 DNA sequence: TGTGCCAGCAGTTCAAAAGGATCCATCGCATCCTACGAGCAGTACTTC. Protein: CASSSKGSIASYEQYF.

Concerning this clone: A much larger clone sits a single nucleotide away, making a read error possible. Other DNA sequences of this sample code for an identical CDR3. The J gene is TRBJ2-7, the V gene TRBV12-3 or TRBV12-4; D unclear. V lost 2 bases, J lost 2 bases, and 4 bases lay in between. The CDR3 has 12 residues. CDR3 loop: CASSLNAYEQYF. In nucleotides, the CDR3 is TGTGCCAGCAGTTTAAACGCCTACGAGCAGTACTTC.

The chain has TRBV19 and TRBJ1-4; D unclear. The CDR3 has 13 amino acids. The germline V gene encodes CDR1 LNHDA and CDR2 SQIVND (reference sequence). The ends were cut back, 6 bases at V and 5 bases at J, with 10 bases in the middle. The CDR3 coding sequence is TGTGCCAGTAGCACTACAGAGAATGAAAAACTGTTTTTT. Protein sequence: CASSTTENEKLFF.

Turning to this clone: Different DNA sequences within this sample yield the same CDR3. The J gene is TRBJ2-3, the V gene TRBV18, with a possible D match to TRBD2 (6 bases). The V and J ends lost 6 bases and 0 bases respectively, with 10 bases between them. The CDR3 contains 14 residues. Germline values: CDR1 KGHSH, CDR2 LQKENI. Here the CDR3 DNA reads TGTGCCAGCTCCCCGGGAGCTAGCACAGATACGCAGTATTTT. Translating gives CASSPGASTDTQYF.

This rearrangement joins TRBV28 to TRBJ1-5; D is unclear. The germline V and J ends were trimmed by 7 bases and 7 bases, with 20 bases remaining between them. CDR1 and CDR2 (germline): MDHEN, SYDVKM. This CDR3 has 15 residues. Written as DNA, the CDR3 is TGTGCCAGCAACTTTCTGGACGGTGCAGGCCAGCCCCAGCATTTT. This codes for CASNFLDGAGQPQHF. Full variable domain (remainder filled in from reference TRBV28 and TRBJ1-5): DVKVTQSSRYLVKRTGEKVFLECVQDMDHENMFWYRQDPGLGLRLIYFSYDVKMKEKGDIPEGYSVSREKKERFSLILESASTNQTSMYLCASNFLDGAGQPQHFGDGTRLSIL.

This clone is a singleton in its sample. The gene calls are TRBV6-6 and TRBJ2-5, with D tentatively TRBD1 or TRBD2 (7 bases each). This CDR3 spans 16 amino acids. Germline lookup yields CDR1 MNHNY and CDR2 SVGAGI (reference sequence). The germline V and J ends were trimmed by 5 bases and 5 bases, with 21 bases remaining between them. The CDR3 sequence: CASSQTSGQGGETQYF. As DNA, the CDR3 is TGTGCCAGCAGTCAAACCTCGGGGCAGGGGGGGGAGACCCAGTACTTC.

This clone was recorded many times. J is TRBJ2-6 and V is TRBV4-2, with D perhaps TRBD1 (5 bases). In germline, CDR1 is LGHNA, CDR2 YNFKEQ. V lost 1 base and J lost 0, with 7 bases in between. The CDR3 loop spans 16 amino acids. CDR3 region: CASSQGGSSGANVLTF. In nucleotides, the CDR3 is TGTGCCAGCAGCCAAGGGGGCAGCTCTGGGGCCAACGTCCTGACTTTC.

The chain couples TRBV12-3 or TRBV12-4 to TRBJ1-2, with 8 bases that match TRBD1. The CDR3 contains 13 residues. V gave up 6 bases and J gave up 4 bases; unmatched junction bases: 4. Here the CDR3 DNA reads TGTGCCAGCAGGAAGACAGGGGTCTATGGCTACACCTTC. Its translation: CASRKTGVYGYTF.

The chain employs TRBV13 and TRBJ2-5; D gene uncertain. The germline V gene has CDR1 PRHDT and CDR2 FYEKMQ (reference sequence). The V gene lost 4 bases and the J gene lost 1 base, with 13 bases spanning the gap. The CDR3 runs to 15 residues. The CDR3 sequence is CASSSTERLQETQYF. The CDR3, as DNA: TGTGCCAGCAGCTCCACGGAAAGACTCCAAGAGACCCAGTACTTC.

The J gene is TRBJ1-1, the V gene TRBV19; 7 bases are a match to TRBD1. This CDR3 is 18 amino acids long. V shed 4 bases and J 3 bases; nucleotides not matched to a gene: 17. CDR1 is LNHDA, CDR2 SQIVND, per germline (reference sequence). The CDR3 region has the DNA TGTGCCAGTAGTACGAAACAGGGGCGTGGGATCATGTACACTGAAGCTTTCTTT. Its translation: CASSTKQGRGIMYTEAFF.

Concerning this clone itself: Other DNA sequences from this sample encode an identical CDR3 as well. This chain links TRBV9 with TRBJ1-1, with 8 bases aligning to TRBD1. The trim removed 4 bases at V and 0 bases at J, leaving 5 bases unmatched. CDR1 is SGDLS, CDR2 YYNGEE, per germline. This CDR3 comprises 15 residues. The CDR3 is CASSPGQGVNTEAFF. The DNA of the CDR3 is TGTGCCAGCAGCCCAGGACAGGGAGTGAACACTGAAGCTTTCTTT.